This TCR beta chain was captured in a study of beta chain features in type 1 diabetes. Overall study findings and caveats: Relative to healthy donors, patients appeared to have naive, central memory and Treg TCRB repertoires that were more similar. For Type 1 diabetes patients, all four CD4+ subsets carried TCRB CDR3s that were moderately but significantly shorter.

The sample holds a few counts of this clone. The target antigen is unknown. Expressed TCRB transcripts were sequenced because the isolated RNA had all been reverse transcribed beforehand. For naive, central memory and regulatory T cell samples, reads averaged roughly 3.5 million. Produced via immunoSEQ multiplex PCR; TCRdb's table is partial and in-frame only. Of 600,000 to 750,000 clones in the sample, roughly an eighth are singletons; the top ten hold 0.095% to 0.15%. The V end was cut by 1 base, the J end by 8 bases, with 14 bases between. CDR1 and CDR2 from the germline V gene are SGHTA and FQGNSA. CDR3 length: 14 residues. Purities in excess of 98% were seen in all sorted populations.

Source material: naive CD4+ T cells from blood. The TCR sequence derives from a man aged 25 to 40 with type 1 diabetes. This chain connects TRBV7-2 to TRBJ1-2; D unresolved. The CDR3, as DNA: TGTGCCAGCAGCTTAGTTACAGAGATATACGGCTACACCTTC. The encoded protein is CASSLVTEIYGYTF.